This T cell receptor (beta chain) was sequenced in a study of blood T cell repertoires in COVID-19. The germline CDR1 and CDR2 sequences are SGHTA and FQGTGA. V was shortened by 5 bases and J by 8 bases, with 15 bases between the two germline ends. The CDR3 contains 13 residues. Sequencing used immunoSEQ multiplex PCR; TCRdb keeps in-frame clones, though not all of them. The data contain around 110,000 clones, around 84% of them singletons. This TCR was sampled from a woman between 25 and 40 years old who had recovered from COVID-19. The chain is built from TRBV7-3 and TRBJ1-2; no clear D gene. Sequenced input: PBMCs or T cells enriched from blood (not recorded which). CDR3 DNA sequence: TGTGCCAGCAGCCCTCGGGGTACGGGGGGCTACACCTTC. The encoded protein is CASSPRGTGGYTF.